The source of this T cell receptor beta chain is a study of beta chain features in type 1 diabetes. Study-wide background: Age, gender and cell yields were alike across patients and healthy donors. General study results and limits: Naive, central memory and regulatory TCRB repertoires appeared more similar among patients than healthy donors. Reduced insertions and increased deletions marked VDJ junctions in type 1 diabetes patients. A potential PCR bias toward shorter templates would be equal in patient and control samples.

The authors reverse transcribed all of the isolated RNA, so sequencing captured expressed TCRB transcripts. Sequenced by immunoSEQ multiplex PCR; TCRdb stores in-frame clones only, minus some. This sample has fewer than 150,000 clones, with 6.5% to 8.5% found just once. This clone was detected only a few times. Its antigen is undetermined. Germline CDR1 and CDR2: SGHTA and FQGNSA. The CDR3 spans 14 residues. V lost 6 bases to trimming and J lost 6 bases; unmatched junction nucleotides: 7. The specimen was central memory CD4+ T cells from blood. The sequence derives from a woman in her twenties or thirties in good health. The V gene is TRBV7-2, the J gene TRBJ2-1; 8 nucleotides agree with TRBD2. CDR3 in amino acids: CASRLSLAGNEQFF. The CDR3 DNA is TGTGCCAGCAGGTTATCCCTAGCGGGCAATGAGCAGTTCTTC.